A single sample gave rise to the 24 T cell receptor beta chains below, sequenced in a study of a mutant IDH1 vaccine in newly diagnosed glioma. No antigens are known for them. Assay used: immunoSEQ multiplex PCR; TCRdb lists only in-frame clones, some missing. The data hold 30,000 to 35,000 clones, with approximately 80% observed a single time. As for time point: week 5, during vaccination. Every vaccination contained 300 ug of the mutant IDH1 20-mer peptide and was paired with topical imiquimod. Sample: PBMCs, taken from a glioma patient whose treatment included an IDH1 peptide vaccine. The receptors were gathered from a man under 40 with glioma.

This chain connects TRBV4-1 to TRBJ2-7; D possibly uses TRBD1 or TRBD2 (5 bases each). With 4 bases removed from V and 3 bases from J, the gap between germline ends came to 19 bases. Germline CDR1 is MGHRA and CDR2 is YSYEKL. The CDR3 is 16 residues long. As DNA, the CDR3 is TGCGCCAGCAGCCTGATACTGCAGGGAGCCAACTACGAGCAGTACTTC. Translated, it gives CASSLILQGANYEQYF.

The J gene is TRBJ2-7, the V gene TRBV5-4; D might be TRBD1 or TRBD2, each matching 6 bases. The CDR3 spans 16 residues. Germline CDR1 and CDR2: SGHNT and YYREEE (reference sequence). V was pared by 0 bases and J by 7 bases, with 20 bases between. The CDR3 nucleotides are TGTGCCAGCAGCTTGGTGGGGGGCGCCCCGAGGGGAGAGCAGTACTTC. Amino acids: CASSLVGGAPRGEQYF.

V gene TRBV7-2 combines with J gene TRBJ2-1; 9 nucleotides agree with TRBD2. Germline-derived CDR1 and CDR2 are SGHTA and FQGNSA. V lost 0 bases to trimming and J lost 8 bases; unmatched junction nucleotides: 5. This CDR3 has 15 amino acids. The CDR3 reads CASSLAGGGADEQFF. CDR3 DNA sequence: TGTGCCAGCAGCTTAGCAGGCGGGGGGGCCGATGAGCAGTTCTTC. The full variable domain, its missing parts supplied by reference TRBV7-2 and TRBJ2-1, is GAGVSQSPSNKVTEKGKDVELRCDPISGHTALYWYRQSLGQGLEFLIYFQGNSAPDKSGLPSDRFSAERTGGSVSTLTIQRTQQEDSAVYLCASSLAGGGADEQFFGPGTRLTVL.

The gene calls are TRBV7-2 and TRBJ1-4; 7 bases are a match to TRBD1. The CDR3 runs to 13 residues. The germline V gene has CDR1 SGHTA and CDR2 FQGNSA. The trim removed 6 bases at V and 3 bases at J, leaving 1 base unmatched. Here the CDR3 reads CASRGTANEKLFF. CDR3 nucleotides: TGTGCCAGCAGGGGGACAGCTAATGAAAAACTGTTTTTT. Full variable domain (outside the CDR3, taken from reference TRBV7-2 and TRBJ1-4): GAGVSQSPSNKVTEKGKDVELRCDPISGHTALYWYRQSLGQGLEFLIYFQGNSAPDKSGLPSDRFSAERTGGSVSTLTIQRTQQEDSAVYLCASRGTANEKLFFGSGTQLSVL.

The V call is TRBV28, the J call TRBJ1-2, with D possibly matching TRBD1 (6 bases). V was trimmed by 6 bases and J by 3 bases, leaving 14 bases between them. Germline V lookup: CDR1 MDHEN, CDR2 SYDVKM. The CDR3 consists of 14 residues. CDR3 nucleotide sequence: TGTGCCAGCAGCTCGGGGGCTCCGCACTATGGCTACACCTTC. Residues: CASSSGAPHYGYTF.

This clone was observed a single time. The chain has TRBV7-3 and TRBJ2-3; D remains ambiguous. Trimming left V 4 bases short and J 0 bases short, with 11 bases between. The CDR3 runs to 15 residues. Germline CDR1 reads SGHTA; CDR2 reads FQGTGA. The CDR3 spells CASSSGPYSTDTQYF. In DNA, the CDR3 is TGTGCCAGCAGCTCGGGCCCATATAGCACAGATACGCAGTATTTT. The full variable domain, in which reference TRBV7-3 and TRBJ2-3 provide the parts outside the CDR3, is GAGVSQTPSNKVTEKGKYVELRCDPISGHTALYWYRQSLGQGPEFLIYFQGTGAADDSGLPNDRFFAVRPEGSVSTLKIQRTERGDSAVYLCASSSGPYSTDTQYFGPGTRLTVL.

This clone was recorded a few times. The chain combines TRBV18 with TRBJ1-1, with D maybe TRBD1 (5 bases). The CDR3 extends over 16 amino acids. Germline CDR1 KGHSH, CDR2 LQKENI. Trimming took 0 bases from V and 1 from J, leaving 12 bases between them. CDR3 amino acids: CASSPPAGHANTEAFF. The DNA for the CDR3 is TGTGCCAGCTCACCACCGGCAGGGCATGCGAACACTGAAGCTTTCTTT. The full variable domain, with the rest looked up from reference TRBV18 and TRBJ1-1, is NAGVMQNPRHLVRRRGQEARLRCSPMKGHSHVYWYRQLPEEGLKFMVYLQKENIIDESGMPKERFSAEFPKEGPSILRIQQVVRGDSAAYFCASSPPAGHANTEAFFGQGTRLTVV.

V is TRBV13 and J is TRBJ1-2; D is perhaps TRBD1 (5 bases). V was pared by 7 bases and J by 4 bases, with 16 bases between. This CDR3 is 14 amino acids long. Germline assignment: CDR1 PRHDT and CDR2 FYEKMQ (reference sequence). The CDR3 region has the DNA TGTGCCAGCACCCGGGGGGGGAGAGTCTATGGCTACACCTTC. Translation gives CASTRGGRVYGYTF.

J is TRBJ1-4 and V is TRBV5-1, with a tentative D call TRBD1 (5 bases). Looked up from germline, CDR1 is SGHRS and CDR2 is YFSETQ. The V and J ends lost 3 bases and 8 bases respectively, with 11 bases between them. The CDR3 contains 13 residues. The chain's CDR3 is CASSSQTDEKLFF. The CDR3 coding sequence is TGCGCCAGCAGCTCCCAGACAGACGAAAAACTGTTTTTT.

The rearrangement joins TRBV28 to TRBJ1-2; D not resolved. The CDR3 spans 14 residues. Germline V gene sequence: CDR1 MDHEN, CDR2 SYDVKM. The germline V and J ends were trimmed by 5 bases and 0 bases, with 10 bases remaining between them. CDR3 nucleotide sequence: TGTGCCAGCAGTACCCGCGGCCCTAACTATGGCTACACCTTC. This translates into CASSTRGPNYGYTF.

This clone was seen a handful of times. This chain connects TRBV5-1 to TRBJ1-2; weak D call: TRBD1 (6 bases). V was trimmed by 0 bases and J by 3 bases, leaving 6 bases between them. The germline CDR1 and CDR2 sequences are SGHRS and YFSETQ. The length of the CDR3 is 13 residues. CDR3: CASSLAGDYGYTF. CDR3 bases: TGCGCCAGCAGCTTGGCAGGGGACTATGGCTACACCTTC.

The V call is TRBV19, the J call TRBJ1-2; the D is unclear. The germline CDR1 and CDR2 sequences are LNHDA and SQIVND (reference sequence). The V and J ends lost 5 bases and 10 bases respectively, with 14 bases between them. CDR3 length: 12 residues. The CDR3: CASSGWSADYTF. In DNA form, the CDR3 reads TGTGCCAGTAGTGGGTGGTCGGCCGACTACACCTTC.

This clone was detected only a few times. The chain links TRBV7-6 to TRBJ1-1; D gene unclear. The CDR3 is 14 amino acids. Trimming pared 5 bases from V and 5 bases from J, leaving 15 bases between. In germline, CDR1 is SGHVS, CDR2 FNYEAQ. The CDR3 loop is CASSQVPLRTEAFF. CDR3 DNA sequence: TGTGCCAGCAGCCAAGTACCCCTACGGACTGAAGCTTTCTTT.

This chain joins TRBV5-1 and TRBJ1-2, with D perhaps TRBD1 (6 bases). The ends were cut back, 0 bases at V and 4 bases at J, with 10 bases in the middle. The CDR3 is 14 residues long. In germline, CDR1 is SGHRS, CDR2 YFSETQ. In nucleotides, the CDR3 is TGCGCCAGCAGCTTGGAGGGGGATGCCTATGGCTACACCTTC. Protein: CASSLEGDAYGYTF.

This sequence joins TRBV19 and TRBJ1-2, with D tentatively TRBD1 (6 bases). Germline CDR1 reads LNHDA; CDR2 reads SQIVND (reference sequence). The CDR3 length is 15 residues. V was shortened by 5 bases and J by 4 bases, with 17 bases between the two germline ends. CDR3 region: CASSPSGTPLYGYTF. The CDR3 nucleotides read TGTGCCAGTAGTCCCTCCGGGACACCCCTCTATGGCTACACCTTC.

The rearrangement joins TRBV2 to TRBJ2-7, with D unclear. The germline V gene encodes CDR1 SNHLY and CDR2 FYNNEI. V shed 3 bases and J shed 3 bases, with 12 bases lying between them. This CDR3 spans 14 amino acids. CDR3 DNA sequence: TGTGCCAGCAGTGAGGGCAGTCTCTTCTACGAGCAGTACTTC. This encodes CASSEGSLFYEQYF. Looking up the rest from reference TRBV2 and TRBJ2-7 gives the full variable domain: EPEVTQTPSHQVTQMGQEVILRCVPISNHLYFYWYRQILGQKVEFLVSFYNNEISEKSEIFDDQFSVERPDGSNFTLKIRSTKLEDSAMYFCASSEGSLFYEQYFGPGTRLTVT.

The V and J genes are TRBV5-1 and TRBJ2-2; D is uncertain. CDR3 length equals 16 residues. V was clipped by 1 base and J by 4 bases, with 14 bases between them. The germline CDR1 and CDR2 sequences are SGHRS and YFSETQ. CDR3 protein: CASSLRASSGTGELFF. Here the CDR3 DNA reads TGCGCCAGCAGCTTGAGGGCAAGCTCGGGCACCGGGGAGCTGTTTTTT.

CDR3 sequence reads: CASSFRHRASGANVLTF. DNA of the CDR3: TGTGCCAGCAGTTTTAGGCACAGGGCCTCTGGGGCCAACGTCCTGACTTTC. The chain is built from TRBV28 and TRBJ2-6; tentative D call: TRBD1 (6 bases). Germline lookup yields CDR1 MDHEN and CDR2 SYDVKM. This CDR3 comprises 17 residues. Trimming stripped 3 bases from V and 0 bases from J, with 12 bases between.

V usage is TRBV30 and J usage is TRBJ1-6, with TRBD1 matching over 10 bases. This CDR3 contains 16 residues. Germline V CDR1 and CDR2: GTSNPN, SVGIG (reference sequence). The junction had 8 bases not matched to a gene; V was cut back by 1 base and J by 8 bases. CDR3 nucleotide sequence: TGTGCCTGGAGTGCCTCTACCGGGACAGGGGATTCACCCCTCCACTTT. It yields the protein CAWSASTGTGDSPLHF.

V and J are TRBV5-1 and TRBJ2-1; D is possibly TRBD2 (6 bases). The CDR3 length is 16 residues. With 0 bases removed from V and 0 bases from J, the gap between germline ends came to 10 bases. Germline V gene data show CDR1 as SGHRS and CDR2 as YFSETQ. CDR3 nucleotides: TGCGCCAGCAGCTTGGGGTCGGGGGACTCCTACAATGAGCAGTTCTTC. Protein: CASSLGSGDSYNEQFF.

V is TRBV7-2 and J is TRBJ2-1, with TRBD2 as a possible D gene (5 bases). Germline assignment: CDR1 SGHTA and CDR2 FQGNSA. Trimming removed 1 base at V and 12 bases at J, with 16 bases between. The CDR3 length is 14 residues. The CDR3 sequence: CASSLGGLNRGQFF. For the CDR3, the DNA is TGTGCCAGCAGCTTAGGCGGACTCAACCGGGGGCAGTTCTTC.

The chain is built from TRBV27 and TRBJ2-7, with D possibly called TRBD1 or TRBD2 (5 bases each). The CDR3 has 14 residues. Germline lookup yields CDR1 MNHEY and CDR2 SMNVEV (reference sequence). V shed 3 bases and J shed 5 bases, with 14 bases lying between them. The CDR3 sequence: CASSLMRGPHEQYF. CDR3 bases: TGTGCCAGCAGTTTGATGAGGGGTCCCCACGAGCAGTACTTC.

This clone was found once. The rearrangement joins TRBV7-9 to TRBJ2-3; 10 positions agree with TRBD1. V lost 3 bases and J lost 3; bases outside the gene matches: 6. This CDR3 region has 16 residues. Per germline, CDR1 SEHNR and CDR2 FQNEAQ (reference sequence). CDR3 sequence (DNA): TGTGCCAGCAGCTTGTACCGGGACAGGGGTACAGATACGCAGTATTTT. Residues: CASSLYRDRGTDTQYF. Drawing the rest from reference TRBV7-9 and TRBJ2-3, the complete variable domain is DTGVSQNPRHKITKRGQNVTFRCDPISEHNRLYWYRQTLGQGPEFLTYFQNEAQLEKSRLLSDRFSAERPKGSFSTLEIQRTEQGDSAMYLCASSLYRDRGTDTQYFGPGTRLTVL.

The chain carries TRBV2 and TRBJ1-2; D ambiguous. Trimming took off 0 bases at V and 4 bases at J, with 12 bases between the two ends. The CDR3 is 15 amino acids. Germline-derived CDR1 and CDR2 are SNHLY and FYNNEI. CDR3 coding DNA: TGTGCCAGCAGTGAAGCGCAAGGGCGAAGCTATGGCTACACCTTC. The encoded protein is CASSEAQGRSYGYTF.